Included here is one T cell receptor (beta chain) sequence, with context. Antigen: not known. This sample was taken from a study of shared clonotypes between healthy human individuals. Overall study context: A donor's plate count was three for CD4 naive and three for CD4 memory; CD8 naive had two and CD8 memory one. Study outcomes and limitations: Naive CD4 clonotypes overlapped across a handful of donors at roughly 5.1%. Sampling used blood alone; tissue repertoires probably differ.

Naivety among CD8 cells was defined by CD45RO negativity and positive CCR7 selection, thereby excluding terminally differentiated effector memory CD45RA+ cells. All donors qualified as healthy HIV-negative adults and had experienced no recent acute infections or vaccinations. The CDR3 totals 14 residues. CDR1 is SGHRS, CDR2 YFSETQ, per germline. J lost 3 bases, V lost 3 bases, and 5 bases had no gene match. Sequencing used immunoSEQ multiplex PCR; TCRdb keeps in-frame clones, though not all of them. The data hold just over 2,000,000 clones, with less than 95% observed a single time. The rearrangement uses TRBV5-1 and TRBJ1-1; 7 bases agree with TRBD1. The receptor's source is a man aged 18-30 years in good health. Source material: naive CD8+ T cells sorted from blood. The CDR3 DNA reads TGCGCCAGCAGCTCGACAGGGTTGGACACTGAAGCTTTCTTT. It is translated as CASSSTGLDTEAFF.